This TCR beta chain was captured by sequencing in a study of blood T cell repertoires in COVID-19. Study at large: The United States, Italy and Spain supplied acute and convalescent COVID-19 samples.

The authors' processing: Reference gene primer amplification yielded estimated nucleated cell counts. Repertoires were generated with immunoSEQ multiplex PCR, while TCRdb's copy carries only in-frame clones and drops some. That table supplies the V and J calls and clone size; D and trimming were determined from the DNA. Seen here are about 670,000 clones, 85% to 90% observed once, and the top ten hold over 0.2%. The CDR3 is 16 amino acids. Germline loops: CDR1 GTSNPN, CDR2 SVGIG (reference sequence). The V end was cut by 0 bases, the J end by 2 bases, with 16 bases between. This clone was counted a single time.

This TCR derives from a young woman with acute or convalescent COVID-19. Source material: peripheral blood. V is TRBV30 and J is TRBJ1-2; no clear D. The CDR3 reads CAWSVTLGGGNYGYTF. CDR3 DNA sequence: TGTGCCTGGAGTGTAACTCTCGGAGGAGGCAACTATGGCTACACCTTC.